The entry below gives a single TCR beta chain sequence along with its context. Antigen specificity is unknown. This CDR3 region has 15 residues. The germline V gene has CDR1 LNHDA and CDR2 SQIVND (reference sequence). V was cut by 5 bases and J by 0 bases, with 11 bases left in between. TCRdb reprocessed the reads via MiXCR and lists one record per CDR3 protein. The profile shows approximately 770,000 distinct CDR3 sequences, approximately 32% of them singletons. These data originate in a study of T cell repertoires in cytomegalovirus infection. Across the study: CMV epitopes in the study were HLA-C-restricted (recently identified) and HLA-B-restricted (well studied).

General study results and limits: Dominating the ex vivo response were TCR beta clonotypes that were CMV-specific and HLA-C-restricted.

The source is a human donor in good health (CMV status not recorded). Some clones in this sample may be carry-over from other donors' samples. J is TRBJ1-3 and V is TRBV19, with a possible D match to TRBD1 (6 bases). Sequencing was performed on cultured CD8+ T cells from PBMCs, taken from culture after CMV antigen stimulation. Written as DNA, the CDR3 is TGTGCCAGTAGTGCCACCAGGGGCTCTGGAAACACCATATATTTT. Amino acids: CASSATRGSGNTIYF. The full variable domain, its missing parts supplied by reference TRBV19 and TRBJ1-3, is DGGITQSPKYLFRKEGQNVTLSCEQNLNHDAMYWYRQDPGQGLRLIYYSQIVNDFQKGDIAEGYSVSREKKESFPLTVTSAQKNPTAFYLCASSATRGSGNTIYFGEGSWLTVV.